This TCR beta chain was obtained from a study of shared clonotypes between healthy human individuals. Every subset's genomic DNA went evenly onto several immunoSEQ plates. Some clones are missing from TCRdb's copy, which holds only in-frame ones; the method was immunoSEQ multiplex PCR. The profile shows some 500,000 clones, about 96% of them singletons. V shed 7 bases and J shed 4 bases, with 18 bases lying between them. CDR3 length equals 15 residues. Germline V lookup: CDR1 MNHEY, CDR2 SMNVEV (reference sequence). This TCR was recovered from a woman aged 25 to 39 in good health. The specimen was naive CD4+ T cells sorted from blood. Noted subset: CD45RA+ positively selected. This chain links TRBV27 with TRBJ2-3; tentative D call: TRBD1 (5 bases). CDR3 residues: CASKPLDSPSDTQYF. The DNA for the CDR3 is TGTGCCAGCAAACCTCTAGACAGCCCCTCAGATACGCAGTATTTT.